The entry below gives a single TCR beta chain sequence along with its context. The CDR3 contains 14 residues. Trimming cost V 5 bases and J 2 bases; bases outside gene matches: 7. Per the germline V gene, CDR1 is GTSNPN and CDR2 is SVGIG (reference sequence). Naive CD8 T cells were FACS-sorted by CD8+CD4-CCR7+CD45RA+ markers. This specimen belongs to a study of molecular identifiers for immune sequencing clone quantification. TCRdb used MiXCR to reprocess the PCR reads, holding one entry per CDR3 protein. Among about 510,000 distinct CDR3 sequences, 25% were seen once, and the ten largest hold around 0.76%.

This TCR was recovered from a human donor in good health. Some libraries in this study had Jurkat cell RNA spiked in. Sequences were obtained from naive CD8+ T cells from blood, with Jurkat cell RNA spiked in. Documented subset: FACS-sorted CD8+CD4-CCR7+CD45RA+ naive T cells. The chain employs TRBV30 and TRBJ2-7; 9 bases match TRBD2. The CDR3 reads CAWGSGGRAYEQYF. CDR3 nucleotide sequence: TGTGCCTGGGGCTCGGGCGGGAGGGCCTACGAGCAGTACTTC.